This is a list of T cell receptor beta chains from one sample in a study of human T cells and chemical hapten exposure. TCRdb processed the RACE reads anew with MiXCR; each CDR3 protein has one entry. There are under 40,000 distinct CDR3 sequences in the sample; around 12% occur only once, and roughly 2% lies in the top ten. The sample was whole blood, taken in connection with sensitization to the hapten diphenylcyclopropenone (DPC). Receptors originate from a woman aged 40 to 50 with alopecia areata. Some clones in this sample may be carry-over from other donors' samples. CDR3s include the opening cysteine and the closing phenylalanine or tryptophan. D genes are given only for firm matches. Expanded clones are given a class, and other clones once, few, many or no size at all.

abundance: NA; v_gene: TRBV29-1; d_gene: NA; j_gene: TRBJ2-2; CDR3aa: CSVGKNTGELFF; CDR3nt: TGCAGCGTGGGGAAGAACACCGGGGAGCTGTTTTTT
abundance: many; v_gene: TRBV29-1; d_gene: NA; j_gene: TRBJ2-7; CDR3aa: CSVGHWGAYEQYF; CDR3nt: TGCAGCGTCGGCCATTGGGGGGCCTACGAGCAGTACTTC
abundance: many; v_gene: TRBV10-2; d_gene: TRBD2; j_gene: TRBJ2-2; CDR3aa: CASSEAGGPRTGELFF; CDR3nt: TGCGCCAGCAGTGAGGCGGGAGGGCCGCGCACCGGGGAGCTGTTTTTT
abundance: NA; v_gene: TRBV6-2/TRBV6-3; d_gene: NA; j_gene: TRBJ1-5; CDR3aa: CASSPTGDQPQHF; CDR3nt: TGTGCCAGCAGCCCCACCGGGGATCAGCCCCAGCATTTT
abundance: many; v_gene: TRBV12-3/TRBV12-4; d_gene: NA; j_gene: TRBJ2-7; CDR3aa: CASSLQGSYEQYF; CDR3nt: TGTGCCAGCAGTTTGCAGGGATCCTACGAGCAGTACTTC
abundance: many; v_gene: TRBV7-2; d_gene: NA; j_gene: TRBJ2-1; CDR3aa: CASSLLRGRVNEQFF; CDR3nt: TGTGCCAGCAGCTTACTGCGGGGGCGGGTCAATGAGCAGTTCTTC
abundance: many; v_gene: TRBV6-2/TRBV6-3; d_gene: NA; j_gene: TRBJ2-7; CDR3aa: CASTTDRAYEQYF; CDR3nt: TGTGCCAGCACAACCGACAGAGCCTACGAGCAGTACTTC
abundance: many; v_gene: TRBV29-1; d_gene: NA; j_gene: TRBJ1-5; CDR3aa: CSVVGAHNQPQHF; CDR3nt: TGCAGCGTTGTCGGGGCTCACAATCAGCCCCAGCATTTT
abundance: NA; v_gene: TRBV6-5; d_gene: NA; j_gene: TRBJ2-7; CDR3aa: CASSSPGQGWSYEQYF; CDR3nt: TGTGCCAGCAGTTCGCCCGGGCAGGGATGGAGTTACGAGCAGTACTTC
abundance: many; v_gene: TRBV5-1; d_gene: NA; j_gene: TRBJ2-1; CDR3aa: CASRQENNNEQFF; CDR3nt: TGCGCCAGCAGACAGGAAAACAACAATGAGCAGTTCTTC
abundance: NA; v_gene: TRBV5-1; d_gene: NA; j_gene: TRBJ2-5; CDR3aa: CASSPVGQQETQYF; CDR3nt: TGCGCCAGCAGCCCGGTGGGTCAACAAGAGACCCAGTACTTC
abundance: NA; v_gene: TRBV12-3/TRBV12-4; d_gene: NA; j_gene: TRBJ1-4; CDR3aa: CASSTWLQVNEKLFF; CDR3nt: TGTGCCAGCAGTACCTGGCTGCAGGTTAATGAAAAACTGTTTTTT
abundance: many; v_gene: TRBV20-1; d_gene: TRBD2; j_gene: TRBJ2-3; CDR3aa: CSARGGASGETGSQYF; CDR3nt: TGCAGTGCTAGGGGAGGGGCTAGCGGGGAAACGGGTTCGCAGTATTTT
abundance: NA; v_gene: TRBV29-1; d_gene: NA; j_gene: TRBJ2-7; CDR3aa: CSVEGPTYEQYF; CDR3nt: TGCAGCGTTGAGGGGCCTACCTACGAGCAGTACTTC
abundance: medium-sized; v_gene: TRBV3-1; d_gene: NA; j_gene: TRBJ1-1; CDR3aa: CASSQEGASEAFF; CDR3nt: TGTGCCAGCAGCCAAGAGGGCGCCTCTGAAGCTTTCTTT
abundance: NA; v_gene: TRBV29-1; d_gene: NA; j_gene: TRBJ2-1; CDR3aa: CSVGDTGGYEQFF; CDR3nt: TGCAGCGTAGGGGATACCGGCGGCTATGAGCAGTTCTTC